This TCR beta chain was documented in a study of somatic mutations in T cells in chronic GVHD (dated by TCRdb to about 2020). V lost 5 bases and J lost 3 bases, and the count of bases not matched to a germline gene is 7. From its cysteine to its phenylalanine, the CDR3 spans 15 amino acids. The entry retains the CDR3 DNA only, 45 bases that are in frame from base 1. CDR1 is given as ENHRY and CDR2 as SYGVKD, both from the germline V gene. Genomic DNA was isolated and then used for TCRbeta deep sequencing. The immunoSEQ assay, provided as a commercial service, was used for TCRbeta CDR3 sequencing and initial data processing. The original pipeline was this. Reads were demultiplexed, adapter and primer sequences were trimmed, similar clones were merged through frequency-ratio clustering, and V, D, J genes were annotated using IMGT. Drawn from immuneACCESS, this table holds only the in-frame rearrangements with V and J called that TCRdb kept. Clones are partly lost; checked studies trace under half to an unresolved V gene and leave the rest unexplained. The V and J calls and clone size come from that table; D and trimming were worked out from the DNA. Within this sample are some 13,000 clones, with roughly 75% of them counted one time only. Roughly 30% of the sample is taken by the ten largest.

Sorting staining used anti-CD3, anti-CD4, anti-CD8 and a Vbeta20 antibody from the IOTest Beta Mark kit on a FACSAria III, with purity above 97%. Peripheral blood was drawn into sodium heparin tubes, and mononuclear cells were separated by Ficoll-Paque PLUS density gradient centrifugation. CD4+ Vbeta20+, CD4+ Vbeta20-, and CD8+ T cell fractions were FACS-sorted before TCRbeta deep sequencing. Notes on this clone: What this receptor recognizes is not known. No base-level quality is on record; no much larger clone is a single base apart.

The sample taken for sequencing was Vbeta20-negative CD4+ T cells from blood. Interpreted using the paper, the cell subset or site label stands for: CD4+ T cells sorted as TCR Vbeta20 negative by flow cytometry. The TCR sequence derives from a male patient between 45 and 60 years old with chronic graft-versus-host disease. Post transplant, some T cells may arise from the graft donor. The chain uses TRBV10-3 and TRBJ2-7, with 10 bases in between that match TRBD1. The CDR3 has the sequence CAISPRTGGDYEQYF. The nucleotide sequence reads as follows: TGTGCCATCAGTCCTCGGACAGGGGGAGACTACGAGCAGTACTTC.